The 8 T cell receptor beta chains in this list originate from one sample, sequenced in a study of response to subunit inactivated influenza vaccine (dated by TCRdb to 2016 to 2019). The library was produced with RT-PCR. The instrument was an Illumina HiSeq 2500. The raw public reads went through TCRdb reprocessing: fastp at Q25, MiXCR clone calling, in-frame beta chains kept. A single entry per CDR3 protein holds the most common genes and DNA from its merged rows. In this sample the table shows about 570,000 distinct CDR3 sequences, 11% of which occur a single time. The ten largest make up more than 9.5% of the sample. Another study also made use of these data, one on T cells expressing NK-cell markers. That second publication adds: TCR beta cDNA libraries were made by 5'RACE template switching that added a universal primer site and unique molecular identifiers.

The material was PBMCs from blood, obtained on the day of vaccination. These receptors were obtained from a man in his forties or fifties who received an inactivated influenza vaccine. Donor details come from another sample of the same person, matched by shared clones.

The V gene is TRBV20-1, the J gene TRBJ2-7, with D tentatively TRBD2 (5 bases). Trimming left V 2 bases short and J 5 bases short, with 16 bases between. The CDR3 covers 14 residues. Per the germline V gene, CDR1 is DFQATT and CDR2 is SNEGSKA (reference sequence). CDR3 coding DNA: TGCAGTGCTAGACCTGGGCATGCCGGGGACGAGCAGTACTTC. This sequence encodes CSARPGHAGDEQYF.

This chain connects TRBV20-1 to TRBJ2-7, with TRBD2 matching over 8 bases. There are 13 residues in the CDR3. The J segment lost 7 bases and the V segment lost 3 bases, leaving 8 bases of the junction unmatched. From germline, CDR1 is DFQATT and CDR2 SNEGSKA (reference sequence). The CDR3 spells CSARREALSEQYF. The CDR3 nucleotides read TGCAGTGCTAGGCGGGAGGCCCTCTCGGAGCAGTACTTC.

The chain has TRBV6-1 and TRBJ2-7; D is unresolved. Germline V lookup: CDR1 MNHNS, CDR2 SASEGT. The CDR3 is 14 amino acids. Between the trimmed V and J ends, which lost 0 bases and 5 bases, there was a span of 11 bases. CDR3 in DNA: TGTGCCAGCAGTGAAGCGCTAGAAGCGAACGAGCAGTACTTC. Encoded protein: CASSEALEANEQYF.

The CDR3 DNA reads TGCAGTCCACTAGCGGGAGGAGATACGCAGTATTTT. Protein: CSPLAGGDTQYF. V gene TRBV20-1 combines with J gene TRBJ2-3, with TRBD2 identical over 12 bases. This CDR3 is 12 amino acids long. V dropped 8 bases and J dropped 5; count of bases not matched to a gene: 2. In germline, CDR1 is DFQATT, CDR2 SNEGSKA (reference sequence).

This rearrangement joins TRBV20-1 to TRBJ2-2; D is undetermined. Between the trimmed V and J ends, which lost 3 bases and 5 bases, there was a span of 4 bases. The CDR3 has 11 amino acids. Germline V lookup: CDR1 DFQATT, CDR2 SNEGSKA (reference sequence). The CDR3 region has the DNA TGCAGTGCTAGTCAGACCGGGGAGCTGTTTTTT. Protein sequence: CSASQTGELFF.

The V call is TRBV15, the J call TRBJ1-1, with 11 nucleotides matching TRBD1. The CDR3 is 19 amino acids. Unmatched junction bases numbered 11, after V lost 1 base and J lost 1 base. From germline, CDR1 is LNHNV and CDR2 YYDKDF (reference sequence). The CDR3 loop is CATSRGVRDRGLKNTEAFF. The DNA of the CDR3 is TGTGCCACCAGCAGAGGGGTCCGGGACAGGGGGTTGAAGAACACTGAAGCTTTCTTT. Full variable domain (remainder filled in from reference TRBV15 and TRBJ1-1): DAMVIQNPRYQVTQFGKPVTLSCSQTLNHNVMYWYQQKSSQAPKLLFHYYDKDFNNEADTPDNFQSRRPNTSFCFLDIRSPGLGDTAMYLCATSRGVRDRGLKNTEAFFGQGTRLTVV.

CDR3 bases: TGTGCCAGCAGCCCAGACAGGGACCTCTCCTACGAGCAGTACTTC. This gives the protein CASSPDRDLSYEQYF. This chain links TRBV28 with TRBJ2-7; 7 bases match TRBD1. This CDR3 region has 15 residues. CDR1 MDHEN and CDR2 SYDVKM come from the germline V gene. V was clipped by 6 bases and J by 0 bases; unmatched bases: 8.

The rearrangement joins TRBV5-1 to TRBJ1-2; D is uncertain. The CDR3 is 14 amino acids. The germline V and J ends were trimmed by 0 bases and 4 bases, with 10 bases remaining between them. CDR1 and CDR2 (germline): SGHRS, YFSETQ. CDR3 sequence reads: CASSLDVLSYGYTF. Written as DNA, the CDR3 is TGCGCCAGCAGCTTGGACGTACTGAGCTATGGCTACACCTTC.